Following are 21 T cell receptor beta chains from one sample sequenced in a study of cytomegalovirus exposure and HLA in healthy donors. Vbeta (60) and Jbeta (13) primers were used in the PCR. The method was immunoSEQ multiplex PCR; TCRdb's version includes in-frame clones alone and lacks a portion of them. The sample consists of about 200,000 clones, around 80% of them appearing once. Sequenced sample: PBMCs. These receptors were obtained from a male donor in good health and CMV-seronegative.

The V gene is TRBV29-1, the J gene TRBJ2-7; possible D gene TRBD2, 5 bases. CDR1 and CDR2 (germline): SQVTM, ANQGSEA. The CDR3 runs 15 residues. V was clipped by 4 bases and J by 5 bases, with 21 bases between them. DNA of the CDR3: TGCAGCGTTGCAGAAGCTAGCCCGACTGTAGACGAGCAGTACTTC. This gives the protein CSVAEASPTVDEQYF.

V is TRBV19 and J is TRBJ2-7, with a possible D match to TRBD1 (6 bases). With 8 bases removed from V and 1 base from J, the gap between germline ends came to 15 bases. Germline loops: CDR1 LNHDA, CDR2 SQIVND (reference sequence). The CDR3 extends over 14 amino acids. The CDR3 loop is CASQDQGNSYEQYF. As DNA, the CDR3 is TGTGCCAGTCAAGATCAGGGGAATTCCTACGAGCAGTACTTC.

The J gene is TRBJ2-7, the V gene TRBV21-1; the D call in the table, TRBD1, was not verified against the DNA. TRBV21-1 is deemed a pseudogene. The CDR3 totals 15 residues. CDR3 in amino acids: CASSATGQGSYEQYF. The CDR3 coding sequence is TGTGCCAGCAGCGCTACGGGACAGGGTTCCTACGAGCAGTACTTC.

The chain couples TRBV27 to TRBJ2-2; D possibly corresponds to TRBD1 (6 bases). Germline assignment: CDR1 MNHEY and CDR2 SMNVEV (reference sequence). Deletions cut 3 bases from V and 1 base from J, with 9 bases between. The CDR3 sequence is 15 residues long. CDR3 protein: CASSLLTGNTGELFF. DNA of the CDR3: TGTGCCAGCAGTTTGTTGACAGGGAACACCGGGGAGCTGTTTTTT.

A few counts support this clone. This sequence joins TRBV5-6 and TRBJ2-1, with 10 bases matching TRBD2. Germline-derived CDR1 and CDR2 are SGHDT and YYEEEE. J gave up 8 bases and V 3 bases, and 5 bases lay outside the gene matches. CDR3 length: 14 residues. The CDR3 here is CASSSGLAIYEQFF. The CDR3 DNA reads as TGTGCCAGCAGCTCGGGACTAGCGATCTATGAGCAGTTCTTC.

The chain recombines TRBV15 with TRBJ1-4; TRBD1 aligns across 8 bases. Germline V gene lookup returns CDR1 LNHNV and CDR2 YYDKDF (reference sequence). The J segment lost 7 bases and the V segment lost 4 bases, leaving 8 bases of the junction unmatched. The CDR3 contains 15 residues. CDR3 protein: CATSTDRGNGEKLFF. The CDR3 DNA reads as TGTGCCACCAGCACCGACAGGGGTAACGGTGAAAAACTGTTTTTT.

The chain is built from TRBV11-1 and TRBJ2-1; 7 positions agree with TRBD1. Germline assignment: CDR1 SGHAT and CDR2 FQDESV (reference sequence). Trimming cost V 6 bases and J 10 bases; bases outside gene matches: 6. The length of the CDR3 is 12 residues. CDR3 residues: CASSYRGDEQFF. CDR3 nucleotide sequence: TGTGCCAGCAGTTACAGGGGTGACGAGCAGTTCTTC.

The V gene is TRBV2, the J gene TRBJ1-2; 7 nucleotides match TRBD1. Germline-derived CDR1 and CDR2 are SNHLY and FYNNEI. V shed 3 bases, J shed 2 bases, and the junction held 6 bases outside the gene matches. This CDR3 is built from 15 residues. CDR3 in DNA: TGTGCCAGCAGTGAGGTTGCAGGGGGAAACTATGGCTACACCTTC. Its protein product is CASSEVAGGNYGYTF.

The chain couples TRBV28 to TRBJ2-7; 7 nucleotides match TRBD1. Germline CDR1 MDHEN, CDR2 SYDVKM. This CDR3 has 13 amino acids. V shed 7 bases and J 2 bases; nucleotides not matched to a gene: 5. CDR3 residues: CASNDRATYEQYF. The CDR3 DNA reads as TGTGCCAGCAACGACAGGGCCACCTACGAGCAGTACTTC.

Turning to this clone: This sample also contains other DNA sequences that code for the same CDR3. The rearrangement joins TRBV28 to TRBJ2-2; 7 bases fit TRBD1. Germline V gene sequence: CDR1 MDHEN, CDR2 SYDVKM. The length of the CDR3 is 13 residues. The trim removed 10 bases at V and 1 base at J, leaving 3 bases unmatched. This CDR3 reads CATWDRNTGELFF. The CDR3 DNA reads as TGTGCCACATGGGACAGGAACACCGGGGAGCTGTTTTTT.

The CDR3 region is CASSPAGGAGAEQYF. The CDR3 coding sequence is TGTGCCAGCAGTCCAGCGGGTGGGGCAGGAGCCGAGCAGTACTTC. The J gene is TRBJ2-5, the V gene TRBV7-3, with D tentatively TRBD2 (6 bases). Near its end, the DNA agrees better with TRBJ2-7, so the J call may be wrong. There are 15 residues in the CDR3. Germline V gene sequence: CDR1 SGHTA, CDR2 FQGTGA.

This chain connects TRBV18 to TRBJ2-3; 14 positions agree with TRBD2. CDR3 length: 17 residues. V lost 3 bases and J lost 3; bases outside the gene matches: 5. Germline values: CDR1 KGHSH, CDR2 LQKENI. CDR3 loop: CASSPAGTSGGTDTQYF. Written as DNA, the CDR3 is TGTGCCAGCTCACCCGCCGGGACTAGCGGGGGTACAGATACGCAGTATTTT. Full variable domain (remainder filled in from reference TRBV18 and TRBJ2-3): NAGVMQNPRHLVRRRGQEARLRCSPMKGHSHVYWYRQLPEEGLKFMVYLQKENIIDESGMPKERFSAEFPKEGPSILRIQQVVRGDSAAYFCASSPAGTSGGTDTQYFGPGTRLTVL.

V gene TRBV28 combines with J gene TRBJ1-1, with D possibly TRBD1 on 5 matching bases. The germline CDR1 and CDR2 sequences are MDHEN and SYDVKM. Trimming removed 3 bases from V and 4 bases from J, with 9 bases in between. CDR3 length equals 13 residues. The CDR3 coding sequence is TGTGCCAGCAGTTTTAGCAGGGTCACTGAAGCTTTCTTT. It encodes CASSFSRVTEAFF.

The CDR3 region is CASSPRAPPGTDTQYF. The CDR3 DNA reads TGTGCCAGCAGCCCCAGGGCCCCTCCGGGCACAGATACGCAGTATTTT. The gene calls are TRBV7-9 and TRBJ2-3; tentative D call: TRBD1 (5 bases). Germline assignment: CDR1 SEHNR and CDR2 FQNEAQ (reference sequence). CDR3 length: 16 amino acids. The V gene lost 5 bases and the J gene lost 1 base, with 16 bases spanning the gap.

This chain connects TRBV5-6 to TRBJ2-7; TRBD1 matches 9 bases. Unmatched junction bases numbered 10, after V lost 3 bases and J lost 0 bases. CDR3 length: 17 residues. CDR1 and CDR2 (germline): SGHDT, YYEEEE. For the CDR3, the DNA is TGTGCCAGCAGCTCAGGGACAGGGTACGGGAGCTCCTACGAGCAGTACTTC. Amino acids: CASSSGTGYGSSYEQYF. The variable domain in full, with the rest retrieved from reference TRBV5-6 and TRBJ2-7, is DAGVTQSPTHLIKTRGQQVTLRCSPKSGHDTVSWYQQALGQGPQFIFQYYEEEERQRGNFPDRFSGHQFPNYSSELNVNALLLGDSALYLCASSSGTGYGSSYEQYFGPGTRLTVT.

This chain joins TRBV11-1 and TRBJ2-2, with a weak D call TRBD1 (6 bases). Germline-derived CDR1 and CDR2 are SGHAT and FQDESV (reference sequence). The CDR3 runs 15 residues. The V end was cut by 5 bases, the J end by 2 bases, with 12 bases between. The CDR3 nucleotides read TGTGCCAGCAGCCGATGGACAGAAAACACCGGGGAGCTGTTTTTT. Translated, it gives CASSRWTENTGELFF.

V is TRBV7-9 and J is TRBJ1-3; possibly TRBD1 for D (6 bases). Trimming left V 5 bases short and J 0 bases short, with 14 bases between. The CDR3 sequence is 16 residues long. From germline, CDR1 is SEHNR and CDR2 FQNEAQ (reference sequence). DNA for the CDR3: TGTGCCAGCAGCCCTTCGGGACACAGCTCTGGAAACACCATATATTTT. This codes for CASSPSGHSSGNTIYF.

This clone has only a few counts. The genes are TRBV29-1 and TRBJ1-1; D unresolved. V was pared by 5 bases and J by 1 base, with 8 bases between. This CDR3 contains 12 residues. The V gene's germline CDR1 is SQVTM and CDR2 ANQGSEA. As DNA, the CDR3 is TGCAGCGTTAGGAGGGCGAACACTGAAGCTTTCTTT. Its protein product is CSVRRANTEAFF.

This clone has just one count. J is TRBJ2-5 and V is TRBV15; tentatively, D is TRBD2 (5 bases). The CDR3 runs 14 residues. In germline, CDR1 is LNHNV, CDR2 YYDKDF (reference sequence). The V gene lost 1 base and the J gene lost 4 bases, with 10 bases spanning the gap. CDR3 nucleotide sequence: TGTGCCACCAGCAGAGGTAGCGTGGGAGAGACCCAGTACTTC. Protein: CATSRGSVGETQYF. Supplemented by reference TRBV15 and TRBJ2-5, the full variable domain reads DAMVIQNPRYQVTQFGKPVTLSCSQTLNHNVMYWYQQKSSQAPKLLFHYYDKDFNNEADTPDNFQSRRPNTSFCFLDIRSPGLGDTAMYLCATSRGSVGETQYFGPGTRLLVL.

Many counts were recorded for this clone. The rearrangement uses TRBV4-1 and TRBJ2-2; D might be TRBD2 (6 bases). V dropped 2 bases and J dropped 4 bases, with 17 bases sitting between them. Germline assignment: CDR1 MGHRA and CDR2 YSYEKL. The CDR3 spans 17 residues. CDR3 residues: CASSQRARTEGTGELFF. CDR3 bases: TGCGCCAGCAGCCAACGGGCCCGGACGGAGGGCACCGGGGAGCTGTTTTTT.

The chain employs TRBV6-5 and TRBJ2-2; D might be TRBD1 (5 bases). The CDR3 runs 15 residues. V lost 7 bases to trimming and J lost 4 bases, with 16 bases between them. Germline V gene lookup returns CDR1 MNHEY and CDR2 SVGAGI. CDR3 coding DNA: TGTGCCAGCAACCTGAACAGGCTCAGCACCGGGGAGCTGTTTTTT. Protein sequence: CASNLNRLSTGELFF.